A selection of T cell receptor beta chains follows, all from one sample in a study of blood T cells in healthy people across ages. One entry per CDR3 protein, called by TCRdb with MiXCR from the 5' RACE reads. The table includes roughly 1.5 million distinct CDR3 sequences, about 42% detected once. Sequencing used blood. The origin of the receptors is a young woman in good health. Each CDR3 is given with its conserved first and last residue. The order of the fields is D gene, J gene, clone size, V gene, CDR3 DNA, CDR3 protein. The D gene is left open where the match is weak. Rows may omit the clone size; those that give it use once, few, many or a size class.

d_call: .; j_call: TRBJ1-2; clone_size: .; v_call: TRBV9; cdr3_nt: TGTGCCAGCAGCGTAGTAGCGACGGCCAATGGCTACACCTTC; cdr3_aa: CASSVVATANGYTF
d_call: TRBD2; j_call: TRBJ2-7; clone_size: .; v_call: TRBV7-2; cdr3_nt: TGTGCCAGCAGCGCGGGACTAGCGCTATACGAGCAGTACTTC; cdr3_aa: CASSAGLALYEQYF
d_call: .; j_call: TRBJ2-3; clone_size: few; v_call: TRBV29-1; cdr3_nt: TGCAGCTTTGGCAGGGGACCGGGAGATACGCAGTATTTT; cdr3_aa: CSFGRGPGDTQYF
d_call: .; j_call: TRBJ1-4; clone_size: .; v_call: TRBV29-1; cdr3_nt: TGCAGCGTTGACGGGGGTGAAAAACTGTTTTTT; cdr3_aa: CSVDGGEKLFF
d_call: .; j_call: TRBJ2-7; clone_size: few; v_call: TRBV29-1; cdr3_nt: TGCAGCGTTGAAGGAACCTCGCTGGAGCAGTACTTC; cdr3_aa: CSVEGTSLEQYF
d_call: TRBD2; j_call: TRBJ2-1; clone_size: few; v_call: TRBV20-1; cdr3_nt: TGCAGTGTCCCTCGAAGCGGGAGCTACAATGAGCAGTTCTTC; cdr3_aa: CSVPRSGSYNEQFF
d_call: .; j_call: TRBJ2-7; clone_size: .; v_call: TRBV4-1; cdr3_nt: TGCGCCAGCAGCCACCCGGGAATCGGCTCCTACAATGAGCAGTACTTC; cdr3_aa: CASSHPGIGSYNEQYF
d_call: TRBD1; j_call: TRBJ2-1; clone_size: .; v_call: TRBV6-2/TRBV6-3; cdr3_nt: TGTGCCAGCAGTTTCGAAGAAACGACAGGGGGTCCTAGCTCCTACAATGAGCAGTTCTTC; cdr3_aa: CASSFEETTGGPSSYNEQFF
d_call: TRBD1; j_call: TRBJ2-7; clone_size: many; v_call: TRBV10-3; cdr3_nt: TGTGCCATCAGTCTTGGGACAGGTTTCTCCTACGAGCAGTACTTC; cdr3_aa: CAISLGTGFSYEQYF
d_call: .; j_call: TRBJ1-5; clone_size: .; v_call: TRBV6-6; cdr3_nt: TGTGCCAGCAGAGAGGACCGCAATCAGCCCCAGCATTTT; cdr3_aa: CASREDRNQPQHF
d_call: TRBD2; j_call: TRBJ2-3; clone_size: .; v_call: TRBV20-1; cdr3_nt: TGCAGTGCTAGAGATCCCCTTAGCGGGAGCTTAGATACGCAGTATTTT; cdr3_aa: CSARDPLSGSLDTQYF
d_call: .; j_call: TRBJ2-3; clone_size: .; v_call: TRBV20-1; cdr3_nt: TGCAGTGCTAGAGGAGCTCCGAGGGTAGATACGCAGTATTTT; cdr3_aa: CSARGAPRVDTQYF
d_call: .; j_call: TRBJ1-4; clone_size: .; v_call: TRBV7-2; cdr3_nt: TGTGCCAGCAGTTTTGGAGGGGGAGGTAATGAAAAACTGTTTTTT; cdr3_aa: CASSFGGGGNEKLFF
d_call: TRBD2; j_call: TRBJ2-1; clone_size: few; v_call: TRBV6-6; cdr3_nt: TGTGCCAGCAGTTACTACTTAAGCGGGGGTAACTACAATGAGCAGTTCTTC; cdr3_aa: CASSYYLSGGNYNEQFF
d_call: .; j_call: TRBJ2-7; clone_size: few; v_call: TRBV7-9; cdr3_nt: TGTGCCAGCAGCTCCCACTTTCTCCACGAGCAGTACTTC; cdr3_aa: CASSSHFLHEQYF
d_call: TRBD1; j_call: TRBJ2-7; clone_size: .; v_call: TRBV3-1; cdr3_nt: TGTGCCAGCAGCCACGGGACAGGGTTTCCCTACGAGCAGTACTTC; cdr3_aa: CASSHGTGFPYEQYF
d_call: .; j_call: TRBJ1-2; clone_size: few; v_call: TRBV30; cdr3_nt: TGTGCCTCGCGACTAGTTTCTAACTATGGCTACACCTTC; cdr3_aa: CASRLVSNYGYTF
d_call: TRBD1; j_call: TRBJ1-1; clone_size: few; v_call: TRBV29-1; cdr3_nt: TGCAGCGTTGTAGGGGGCGCGAAGACCGTTGAAGCTTTCTTT; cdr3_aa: CSVVGGAKTVEAFF
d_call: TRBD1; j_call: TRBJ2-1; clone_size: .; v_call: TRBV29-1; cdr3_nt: TGCAGCGTCTACCGGGACAGGAGTATCAATGAGCAGTTCTTC; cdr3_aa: CSVYRDRSINEQFF
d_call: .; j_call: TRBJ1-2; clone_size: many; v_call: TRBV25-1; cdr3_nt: TGTGCCAGCAGCGCCACCGGTGAGCTCAAATATGGCTACACCTTC; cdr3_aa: CASSATGELKYGYTF
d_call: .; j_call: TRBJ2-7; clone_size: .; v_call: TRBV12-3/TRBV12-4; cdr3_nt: TGTGCCAGCAGTTCCCGGGACGGAGCCTACGAGCAGTACTTC; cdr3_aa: CASSSRDGAYEQYF
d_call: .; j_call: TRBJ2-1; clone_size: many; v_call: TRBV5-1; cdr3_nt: TGCGCCAGCAGCTTGGTAGAGGGGACAACTGGGTACAATGAGCAGTTCTTC; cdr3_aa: CASSLVEGTTGYNEQFF
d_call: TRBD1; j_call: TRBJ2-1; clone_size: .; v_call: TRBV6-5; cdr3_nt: TGTGCCAGCAGTTACGACAGGGGGAACTACAATGAGCAGTTCTTC; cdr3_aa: CASSYDRGNYNEQFF
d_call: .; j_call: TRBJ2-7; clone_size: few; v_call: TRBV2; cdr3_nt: TGTGCCAGCAGTGTTTTGACAGGTCTCAACGAGCAGTACTTC; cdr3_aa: CASSVLTGLNEQYF
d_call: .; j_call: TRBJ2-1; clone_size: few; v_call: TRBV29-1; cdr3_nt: TGCAGCGTCCCACTCCGGGATTACAATGAGCAGTTCTTC; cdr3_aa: CSVPLRDYNEQFF
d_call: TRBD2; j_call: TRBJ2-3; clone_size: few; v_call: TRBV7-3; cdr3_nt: TGTGCCAGCAGCTTAGGTAGCGGGGCGAGCACAGATACGCAGTATTTT; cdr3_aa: CASSLGSGASTDTQYF
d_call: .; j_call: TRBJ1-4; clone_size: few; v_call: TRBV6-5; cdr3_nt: TGTGCCAGCAGCGACTTTCGCGAAAAACTGTTTTTT; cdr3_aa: CASSDFREKLFF